This T cell receptor (beta chain) was captured in a study of cytomegalovirus exposure and HLA in healthy donors. As for the study in general: The approximately 120 validation repertoires, a later analysis reported, used the same platform as the roughly 610 first-cohort repertoires.

Sequencing was performed with immunoSEQ multiplex PCR; in TCRdb, only in-frame clones are kept and a portion is missing. The sample contains about 220,000 clones, around nine tenths of which appear only once. This CDR3 is built from 15 residues. V lost 6 bases and J 4 bases, leaving 16 bases between the germline ends. Germline V lookup: CDR1 MNHEY, CDR2 SVGAGI. Study findings and constraints: The classifier was said to identify cytomegalovirus status with high specificity and sensitivity. The CMV antigen specificity of a few CMV-associated chains was confirmed through in vitro analysis.

Note on this clone: Its specificity is unknown.

This chain links TRBV6-5 with TRBJ1-5; TRBD1 is a possible D gene (6 bases). This clonotype originated in a woman aged 18-29 years in good health and CMV-seronegative. The specimen was PBMCs. CDR3 sequence (DNA): TGTGCCAGCAGCTCTGGACAGAATTGGAATCAGCCCCAGCATTTT. Its protein product is CASSSGQNWNQPQHF.